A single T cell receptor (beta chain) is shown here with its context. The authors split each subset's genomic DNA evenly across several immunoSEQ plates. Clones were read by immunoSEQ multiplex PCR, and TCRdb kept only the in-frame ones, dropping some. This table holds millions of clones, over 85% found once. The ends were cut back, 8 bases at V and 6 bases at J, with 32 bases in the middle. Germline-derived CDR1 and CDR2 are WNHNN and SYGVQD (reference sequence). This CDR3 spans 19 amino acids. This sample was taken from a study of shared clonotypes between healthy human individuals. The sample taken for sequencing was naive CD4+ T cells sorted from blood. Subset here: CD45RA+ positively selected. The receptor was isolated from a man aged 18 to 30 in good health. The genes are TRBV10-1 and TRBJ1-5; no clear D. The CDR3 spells CASAINLPTTPEESQPQHF. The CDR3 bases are TGCGCCAGCGCAATAAACTTGCCGACGACTCCGGAGGAGAGTCAGCCCCAGCATTTT.